This TCR beta chain originates from a study of blood T cell repertoires in COVID-19 (dated by TCRdb to the early 2020s). About the full investigation: Samples covering the acute and convalescent phases of COVID-19 were provided by collaborators in the United States, Italy and Spain. The prospective study material was composed of cDNA or gDNA derived from T cells, B-cell-depleted T cells, or PBMCs. Deeply sampled blood TCRbeta repertoires from subjects exposed to, actively infected with, or recovered from COVID-19 were included in the dataset. The repertoires were made available in a free public database intended to serve as a resource for research on the immune response to SARS-CoV-2. The samples were drawn from the first 160 participants of the ongoing ImmuneRACE study and from roughly 1,300 subjects provided by 6 global collaborators. Sample metadata almost always included a de-identified subject ID, COVID-19 status, age in years and sex. Where HLA class I and class II types were available, the types were taken from metadata supplied by the sample provider, not from assay-based typing.

Trimming costs V 1 base and J 6 bases, and their ends lie 18 bases apart. The germline V gene yields ENHRY for CDR1 and SYGVKD for CDR2. Reading from cysteine to phenylalanine, the CDR3 counts 16 amino acids. Of the read, only the CDR3 DNA is kept; its 48 bases are in frame from base 1. TCRbeta CDR3 regions were amplified from genomic DNA by means of the immunoSEQ Assay, a bias-controlled multiplex PCR. Concerning the study's data processing: Nucleated cell counts per sample were estimated from amplification of reference gene primers within the assay. To quantify the absolute abundance of each unique TCRbeta CDR3 rearrangement, sequence reads were collapsed and filtered. For each sample, productive Simpson clonality was calculated by taking the square root of Simpson's diversity index across productive rearrangements. What TCRdb holds here is the immuneACCESS table cut down to in-frame rearrangements. Part of the clones is not present; checked against another copy, under half of the missing clones reflect an unresolved V gene, and the others are unexplained. That table gives V, J and clone size, and the DNA gave D and trimming. This sample lists fewer than 250,000 clones; 83% were detected once. The ten top clones hold around 5.5% of the sample.

Collaborating institutions collected whole blood in K2EDTA tubes following their own protocols. Collaborator samples were shipped for TCRbeta analysis as frozen whole blood, isolated PBMCs, or DNA extracted from either sample type. On this clone: Its antigen remains undetermined. It has no much larger one-base neighbor in the sample; base qualities were not kept.

What the authors observed across the whole study: Clinical and demographic metadata were provided uncurated, with the amount varying by source and participant.

The sample was peripheral blood. The chain is assembled from TRBV10-3 and TRBJ1-2, with no reliable assignment of the D segment. The TCR comes from a human donor in a cohort sampled during active COVID-19. The CDR3 in this case is CAISELEGSPLNGYTF. The bases are TGTGCCATCAGTGAGTTAGAAGGGAGCCCTCTAAATGGCTACACCTTC.